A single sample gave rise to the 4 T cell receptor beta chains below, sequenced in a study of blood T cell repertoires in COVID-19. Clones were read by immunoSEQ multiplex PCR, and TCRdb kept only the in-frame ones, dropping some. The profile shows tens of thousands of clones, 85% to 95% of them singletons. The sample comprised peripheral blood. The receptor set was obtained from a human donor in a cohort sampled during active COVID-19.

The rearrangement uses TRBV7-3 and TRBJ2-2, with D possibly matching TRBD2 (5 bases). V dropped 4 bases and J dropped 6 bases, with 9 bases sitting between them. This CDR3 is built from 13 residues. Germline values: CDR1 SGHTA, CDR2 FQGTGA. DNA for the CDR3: TGTGCCAGCAGCTCAGAGGGAGCCGGGGAGCTGTTTTTT. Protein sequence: CASSSEGAGELFF. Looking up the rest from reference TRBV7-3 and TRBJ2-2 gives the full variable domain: GAGVSQTPSNKVTEKGKYVELRCDPISGHTALYWYRQSLGQGPEFLIYFQGTGAADDSGLPNDRFFAVRPEGSVSTLKIQRTERGDSAVYLCASSSEGAGELFFGEGSRLTVL.

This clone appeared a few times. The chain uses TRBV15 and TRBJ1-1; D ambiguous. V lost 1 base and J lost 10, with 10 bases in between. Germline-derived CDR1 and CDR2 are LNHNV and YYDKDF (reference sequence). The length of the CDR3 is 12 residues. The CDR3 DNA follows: TGTGCCACCAGCAGAGCGGGTTTGGGAGCTTTCTTT. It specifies CATSRAGLGAFF.

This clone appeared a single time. CDR3 protein: CASSPTTGSTYEQYF. The DNA for the CDR3 is TGTGCCAGCAGTCCCACGACAGGGTCGACCTACGAGCAGTACTTC. V gene TRBV27 combines with J gene TRBJ2-7; 7 nucleotides line up with TRBD1. This CDR3 is built from 15 residues. Unmatched junction bases numbered 9, after V lost 5 bases and J lost 2 bases. Looked up from germline, CDR1 is MNHEY and CDR2 is SMNVEV (reference sequence).

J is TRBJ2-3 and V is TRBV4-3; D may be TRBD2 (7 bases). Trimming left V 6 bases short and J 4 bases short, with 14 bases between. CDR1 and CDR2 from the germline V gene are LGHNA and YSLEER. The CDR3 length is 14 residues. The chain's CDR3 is CASSKGGEADTQYF. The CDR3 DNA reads TGCGCCAGCAGTAAGGGGGGGGAGGCAGATACGCAGTATTTT.